This TCR beta chain was obtained from a study of OX40 agonist ivuxolimab in advanced cancers. Sequencing used immunoSEQ multiplex PCR; TCRdb keeps in-frame clones, though not all of them. The data show just under 35,000 clones, about 90% seen once. This clone showed up just once. Looked up from germline, CDR1 is SGHNT and CDR2 is YYREEE (reference sequence). CDR3 length equals 15 residues. The trim removed 4 bases at V and 7 bases at J, leaving 5 bases unmatched. The clonotype comes from an adult with an advanced solid tumor such as melanoma, head and neck, liver or kidney cancer. Specimen: CD4+ or CD8+ T cells sorted from blood, collected in a trial of the OX40 agonist ivuxolimab. The V call is TRBV5-4, the J call TRBJ2-2, with TRBD2 identical over 12 bases. The CDR3 sequence is CASSPRLAGVGELFF. The CDR3 coding sequence is TGTGCCAGCAGCCCTCGACTAGCGGGAGTCGGGGAGCTGTTTTTT.